This TCR beta chain appears in the sequencing data of a study of blood T cell repertoires in COVID-19. Study context: The analysed material was cDNA or gDNA that came from T cells, B-cell-depleted T cells, or PBMCs.

The assay was immunoSEQ multiplex PCR, and TCRdb's table has in-frame clones only and misses some. The sample yields tens of thousands of clones, approximately 79% seen once. In germline, CDR1 is MDHEN, CDR2 SYDVKM. CDR3 length: 15 amino acids. V dropped 4 bases and J dropped 0; count of bases not matched to a gene: 2. Sample: peripheral blood. The chain has TRBV28 and TRBJ2-1; 8 nucleotides align to TRBD2. This TCR came from a man aged 60 to 75 with active or convalescent COVID-19. CDR3 nucleotide sequence: TGTGCCAGCAGTTCCGGGGGGGACTCCTACAATGAGCAGTTCTTC. This sequence encodes CASSSGGDSYNEQFF.